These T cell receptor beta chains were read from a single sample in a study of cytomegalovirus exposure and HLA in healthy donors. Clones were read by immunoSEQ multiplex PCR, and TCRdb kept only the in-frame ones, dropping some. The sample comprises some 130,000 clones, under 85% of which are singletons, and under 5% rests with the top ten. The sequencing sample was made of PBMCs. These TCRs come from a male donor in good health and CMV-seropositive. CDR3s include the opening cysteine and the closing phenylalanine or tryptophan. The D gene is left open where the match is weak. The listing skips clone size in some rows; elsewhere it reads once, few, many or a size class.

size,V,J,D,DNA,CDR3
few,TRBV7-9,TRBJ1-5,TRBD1,TGTGCCAGCAGCACCTCGGACAGGGACAATCAGCCCCAGCATTTT,CASSTSDRDNQPQHF
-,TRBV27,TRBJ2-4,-,TGTGCCAGCAAGAACAGTCAGTACTTC,CASKNSQYF
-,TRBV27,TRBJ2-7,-,TGTGCCAGCAGTCCCCTACAGGGCGCCGAGCAGTACTTC,CASSPLQGAEQYF
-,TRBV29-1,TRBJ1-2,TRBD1,TGCAGCGTCAAAGGGACAGGTTTGGGAGCGGGTGGCTACACCTTC,CSVKGTGLGAGGYTF
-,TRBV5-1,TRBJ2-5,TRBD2,TGCGCCAGCAGCACGAGACTAGCGGGACCTGAGACCCAGTACTTC,CASSTRLAGPETQYF
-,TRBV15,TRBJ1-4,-,TGTGCCACCAGCAGGCTTACAGGGTCGAAGGAAAAACTGTTTTTT,CATSRLTGSKEKLFF
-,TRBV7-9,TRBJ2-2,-,TGTGCCAGCAGCCCCAGGGATCTCGCCGGGGAGCTGTTTTTT,CASSPRDLAGELFF
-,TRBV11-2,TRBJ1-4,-,TGTGCCAGCAGTTTTAGGGGGGGGGCGAATGAAAAACTGTTTTTT,CASSFRGGANEKLFF
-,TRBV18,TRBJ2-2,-,TGTGCCAGCTCACCACCGCGGGCAGAGAACACCGGGGAGCTGTTTTTT,CASSPPRAENTGELFF
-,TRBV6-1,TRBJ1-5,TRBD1,TGTGCCAGCAGTTCCGGGACAGGAGGGAATCAGCCCCAGCATTTT,CASSSGTGGNQPQHF
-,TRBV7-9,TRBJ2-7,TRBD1,TGTTCCAGCAGCTTAGAGGACAGGGGGCGACCCTACGAGCAGTACTTC,CSSSLEDRGRPYEQYF
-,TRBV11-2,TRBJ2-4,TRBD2,TGTGCCAGCAGTCGTACCGGGACTAGCGCCTCGGACAAAAACATTCAGTACTTC,CASSRTGTSASDKNIQYF
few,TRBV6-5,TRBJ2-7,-,TGTGCCAGCAGTTACGTGGAGGGGAGTCCCTACGAGCAGTACTTC,CASSYVEGSPYEQYF
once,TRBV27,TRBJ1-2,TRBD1,TGTGCCAGCAGTTTATTGTGGGACAGGGTCTTTGGGGGCTACACCTTC,CASSLLWDRVFGGYTF
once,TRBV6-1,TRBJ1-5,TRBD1,TGTGCCAGCCAGGGACAGGGTTATCAGCCCCAGCATTTT,CASQGQGYQPQHF
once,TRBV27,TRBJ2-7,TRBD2,TGTGCCAGTTGGGGCGGGGGAAACTACGAGCAGTACTTC,CASWGGGNYEQYF
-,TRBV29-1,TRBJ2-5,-,TGCAGCGTTAGTACAGGACAGACGGAGACCCAGTACTTC,CSVSTGQTETQYF
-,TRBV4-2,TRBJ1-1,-,TGTGCCAGCAGCCAGGCGAGGTTACAGGTCAACACTGAAGCTTTCTTT,CASSQARLQVNTEAFF
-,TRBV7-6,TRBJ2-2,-,TGTGCCAGCAGCGCTAGACAAAGGGGCGCCGGGGAGCTGTTTTTT,CASSARQRGAGELFF
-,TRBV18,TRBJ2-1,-,TGTGCCAGCTCATACGACGGGAACTCCTACAATGAGCAGCTCTTC,CASSYDGNSYNEQLF
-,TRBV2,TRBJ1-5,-,TGTGCCAGCAGATTGAGTGGGGGGGAGGGGTATCAGCCCCAGCATTTT,CASRLSGGEGYQPQHF
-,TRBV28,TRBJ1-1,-,TGTGCCAGCAGTTTGCGGGGGTTCTCGAACACTGAAGCTTTCTTT,CASSLRGFSNTEAFF
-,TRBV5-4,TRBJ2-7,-,TGTGCCAGCAGCTTGATCGGTGCCCCCGCCTACGAGCAGTACTTC,CASSLIGAPAYEQYF
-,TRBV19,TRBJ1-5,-,TGTGCCAGTAAGTTACTACCAGAGGGCAATCAGCCCCAGCATTTT,CASKLLPEGNQPQHF
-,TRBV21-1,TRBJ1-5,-,TGTGCCAGCAGCCCCCGGACAGGAGGGATCAATCAGCCCCAGCATTTT,CASSPRTGGINQPQHF
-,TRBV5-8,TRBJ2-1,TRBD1,TGTGCCAGCAGCTTTTACTCGGGACAGGGGGATAATGAGCAGTTCTTC,CASSFYSGQGDNEQFF
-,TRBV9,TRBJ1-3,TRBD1,TGTGCCAGCAGCGTAGCTACGGGACAGGGCGCTGGAAACACCATATATTTT,CASSVATGQGAGNTIYF
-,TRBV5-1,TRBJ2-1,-,TGCGCCAGCAGCTCGTACAGGGAGAATGAGCAGTTCTTC,CASSSYRENEQFF
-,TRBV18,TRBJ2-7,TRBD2,TGTGCCAGCTCACCACTACCCTCGGCTAGCGGCTACGAGCAGTACTTC,CASSPLPSASGYEQYF
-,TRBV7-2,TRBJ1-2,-,TGTGCCAGCAGTCTATATTCGGGGGACTATGGCTACACCTTC,CASSLYSGDYGYTF
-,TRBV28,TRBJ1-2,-,TGTGCCAGCAGTTTAATACAGTTTTATGGCTACACCTTC,CASSLIQFYGYTF
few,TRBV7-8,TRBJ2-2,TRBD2,TGTGCCAGCAGCCCCCCTAGCGGGGGATTTGACGGGGAGCTGTTTTTT,CASSPPSGGFDGELFF
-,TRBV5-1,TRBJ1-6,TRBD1,TGCGCCAGCAGCAGGGACAGGGGAGGCTCACCCCTCCACTTT,CASSRDRGGSPLHF
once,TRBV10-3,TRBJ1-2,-,TGTGCCATCAGACGAAGCCAAGACTATGGCTACACCTTC,CAIRRSQDYGYTF
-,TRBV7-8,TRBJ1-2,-,TGTGCCAGCAGCTTAAAGACGGGGGGTGGCTACACCTTC,CASSLKTGGGYTF
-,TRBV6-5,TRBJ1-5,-,TGTGCCAGCAAGCCTTTATATAATCAGCCCCAGCATTTT,CASKPLYNQPQHF
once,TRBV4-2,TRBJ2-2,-,TGTGCCAGCAGCCAAGATCTGCTAGCTGGGGAGCTGTTTTTT,CASSQDLLAGELFF
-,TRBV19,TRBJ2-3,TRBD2,TGTGCCAGTAGCATCCGGGGGGAAGATACGCAGTATTTT,CASSIRGEDTQYF
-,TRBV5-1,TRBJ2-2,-,TGCGCCAGCAGCTTGTATATCCCCCGGGACACCGGGGAGCTGTTTTTT,CASSLYIPRDTGELFF
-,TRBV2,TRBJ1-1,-,TGTGCCAGCAGTGATCAGTCCTACACTGAAGCTTTCTTT,CASSDQSYTEAFF
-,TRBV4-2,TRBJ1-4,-,TGTGCCAGCTCGGAGGCATTTAATGAAAAACTGTTTTTT,CASSEAFNEKLFF
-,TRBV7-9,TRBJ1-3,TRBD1,TGTGCCAGCGTGGACAGGGGTGGAAACACCATATATTTT,CASVDRGGNTIYF
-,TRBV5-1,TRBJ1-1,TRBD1,TGCGCCAGCAGCCAACAACCCGGGACAGGGAAGGACACTGAAGCTTTCTTT,CASSQQPGTGKDTEAFF
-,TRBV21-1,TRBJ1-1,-,TGTGCCAGCAGCTTCCGGGGAGTGGGAGCTTTCTTT,CASSFRGVGAFF
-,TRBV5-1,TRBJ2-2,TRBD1,TGCGCCAGCAGCCTCGGACAGGGGGCGGCCGGGGAGCTGTTTTTT,CASSLGQGAAGELFF
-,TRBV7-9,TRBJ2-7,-,TGTGCCAGCAGCTTTCGGACGGGGACCTACGAGCAGTACTTC,CASSFRTGTYEQYF
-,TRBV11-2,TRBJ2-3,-,TGTGCCAGCAGCTTCGGTGCGGGGTTTGTCACAGATACGCAGTATTTT,CASSFGAGFVTDTQYF
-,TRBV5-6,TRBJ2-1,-,TGTGCCAGCAGCTTGGCCGTAACGGGATTCTACAATGAGCAGTTCTTC,CASSLAVTGFYNEQFF
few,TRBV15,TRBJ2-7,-,TGTGCCACCAGCAGAGTTTCAGTGTCCTACGAGCAGTACTTC,CATSRVSVSYEQYF
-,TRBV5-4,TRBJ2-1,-,TGTGCCAGCAGCTTGGACAGAGACAATGAGCAGTTCTTC,CASSLDRDNEQFF
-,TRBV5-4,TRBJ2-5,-,TGTGCCAGCAGCTTAGGGGATAGCAAAGAGACCCAGTACTTC,CASSLGDSKETQYF
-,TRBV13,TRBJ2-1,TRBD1,TGTGCCAGCAGCTTTCCGGGACAGCACTACAATGAGCAGTTCTTC,CASSFPGQHYNEQFF
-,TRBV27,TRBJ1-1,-,TGTGCCAGCAGTTTGGGCAGGAACACTGAAGCTTTCTTT,CASSLGRNTEAFF
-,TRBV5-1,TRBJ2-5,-,TGCGCCAGCAGCCTATCCGGGATCCAAGAGACCCAGTACTTC,CASSLSGIQETQYF
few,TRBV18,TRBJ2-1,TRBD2,TGTGCCAGCTCACCACCTCTAACGGGAGGGCCCTACAATGAGCAGTTCTTC,CASSPPLTGGPYNEQFF
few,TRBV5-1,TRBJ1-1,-,TGCGCCAGCGGCAGGTCGAACACTGAAGCTTTCTTT,CASGRSNTEAFF
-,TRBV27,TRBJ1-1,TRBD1,TGTGCCAGCAGTCCCAGGACAGGGAAGACTGAAGCTTTCTTT,CASSPRTGKTEAFF